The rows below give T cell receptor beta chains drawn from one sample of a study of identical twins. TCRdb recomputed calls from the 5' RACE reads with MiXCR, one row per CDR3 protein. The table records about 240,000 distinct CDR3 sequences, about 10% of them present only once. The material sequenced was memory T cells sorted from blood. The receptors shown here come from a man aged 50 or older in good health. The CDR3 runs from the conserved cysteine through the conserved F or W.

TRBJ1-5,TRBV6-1,CASSEQSAQKGSPTF
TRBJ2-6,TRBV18,CASSPDSVGANVLTF
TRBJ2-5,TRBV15,CATSRDEGLGLQTQYF
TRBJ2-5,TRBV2,CASSVIQLQETQYF
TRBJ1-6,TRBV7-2,CASSPGYNSPLHF
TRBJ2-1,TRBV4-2,CASSQVSGYNEQFF
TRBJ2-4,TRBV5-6,CASSLGLAKNIQYF
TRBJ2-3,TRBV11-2,CASSPLGASGPRGDTQYF
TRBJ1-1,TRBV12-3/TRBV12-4,CASNRWGRTEAFF
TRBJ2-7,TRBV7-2,CASSGMTGPYEQYF
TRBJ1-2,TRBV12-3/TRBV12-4,CASSFGRGLGGYTF
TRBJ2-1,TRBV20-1,CSSSRGTGMGVNEQFF
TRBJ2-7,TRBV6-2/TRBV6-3,CASSSLGGLYEQYF
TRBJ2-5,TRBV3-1,CASSQRGGIRKETQYF
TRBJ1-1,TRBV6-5,CASIYTGGSEAFF
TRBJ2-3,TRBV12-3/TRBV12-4,CASSLFTGGINIDTQYF
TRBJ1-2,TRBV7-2,CASSQDRGSNYGYTF
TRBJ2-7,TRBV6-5,CASSYSAGGPSEQYF
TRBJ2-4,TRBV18,CASSPGVRGKNIQCF
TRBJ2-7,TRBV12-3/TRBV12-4,CASSHGTGVTYEQYF
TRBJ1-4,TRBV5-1,CASRIQGNPNEKLFF
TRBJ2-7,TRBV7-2,CASSLGGLDEQYF
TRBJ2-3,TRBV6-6,CASSSHTDTQYF
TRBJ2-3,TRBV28,CASRNGANRYHTQYF
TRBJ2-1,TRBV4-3,CASSQDRTGYEQFF
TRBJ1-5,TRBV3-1,CASSQGRDFQGLLQPQHF
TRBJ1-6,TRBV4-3,CASSQDLPGGSSYNSPLHF
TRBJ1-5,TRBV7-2,CASSADDRVAQPQHF
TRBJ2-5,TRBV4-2,CASSQAASGGQETQYF
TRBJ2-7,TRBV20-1,CSATPSSGNLYEQYF
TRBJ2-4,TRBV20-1,CSARDLGREYIKNIQYF
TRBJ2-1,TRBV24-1,CATSDLTKGMGEQFF
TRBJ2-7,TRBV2,CASSEQSGGYEQYF
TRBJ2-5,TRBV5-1,CASSLTGTNQETQYF
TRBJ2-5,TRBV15,CATSNQKGRGETQYF
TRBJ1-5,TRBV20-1,CSASRLSKGNQPQHF
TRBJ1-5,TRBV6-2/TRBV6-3,CASSFLLRDRENQPQHF
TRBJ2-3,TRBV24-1,CATSPGQGNTDTQYF
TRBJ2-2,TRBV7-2,CASTSRVGDYTGELFF
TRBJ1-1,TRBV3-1,CASSLNREMNTEAFF
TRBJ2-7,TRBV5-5,CASSLVGERQQYF
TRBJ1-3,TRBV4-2,CASSQEAGIGNTIYF
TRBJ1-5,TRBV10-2,CASSGAGGHDNQPQHF
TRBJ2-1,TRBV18,CASSPTDSYNEQFF
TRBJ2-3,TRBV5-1,CASSLDGPSGRGTRTDTQYF
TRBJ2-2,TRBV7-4,CASSCSTTSGRQNTGELFF
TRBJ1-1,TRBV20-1,CSVSERGTEAFF
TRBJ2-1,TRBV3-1,CAAGGINEQFF
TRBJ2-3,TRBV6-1,CASSRDITDTQYF
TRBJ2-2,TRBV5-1,CASSLIPGDGSGELFF
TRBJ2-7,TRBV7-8,CAVGTGSEQYF